These T cell receptor beta chains were read from a single sample in a study of beta chain features in type 1 diabetes. The repertoire was sequenced with immunoSEQ multiplex PCR; TCRdb's copy has only in-frame clones and lacks some. The table shows over 200,000 clones, with about a tenth occurring only once. Sequenced input: naive CD4+ T cells from blood. These receptors were collected from a man aged 25-45 years with type 1 diabetes. The CDR3 runs from the conserved cysteine through the conserved F or W. The order of the fields is clone size, V gene, D gene, J gene, CDR3 protein, CDR3 DNA. D genes are given only for firm matches. A row's size may be missing; if present it is once, few, many or a size class.

size: NA; V: TRBV5-6; D: TRBD1; J: TRBJ1-1; CDR3: CASTDGQGVTNTEAFF; DNA: TGTGCCAGCACCGACGGACAGGGGGTGACGAACACTGAAGCTTTCTTT
size: few; V: TRBV2; D: NA; J: TRBJ2-3; CDR3: CASSEVDTSTDTQYF; DNA: TGTGCCAGCAGTGAAGTTGACACTAGCACAGATACGCAGTATTTT
size: NA; V: TRBV19; D: NA; J: TRBJ2-3; CDR3: CASSTLRGTSTDTQYF; DNA: TGTGCCAGTAGTACCCTGCGAGGGACTAGCACAGATACGCAGTATTTT
size: few; V: TRBV11-2; D: NA; J: TRBJ1-5; CDR3: CASSLSVQPQHF; DNA: TGTGCCAGCAGCTTATCCGTCCAGCCCCAGCATTTT
size: NA; V: TRBV29-1; D: TRBD1; J: TRBJ2-7; CDR3: CSVEDPGQGVDEQYF; DNA: TGCAGCGTTGAAGATCCGGGACAGGGGGTTGACGAGCAGTACTTC
size: NA; V: TRBV11-2; D: NA; J: TRBJ2-1; CDR3: CASSLDLQGLRSNEQFF; DNA: TGTGCCAGCAGCTTAGATCTCCAGGGCCTACGTAGCAATGAGCAGTTCTTC
size: NA; V: TRBV6-6; D: NA; J: TRBJ1-5; CDR3: CASSRVASGANQPQHF; DNA: TGTGCCAGCAGCCGGGTAGCCTCCGGTGCCAATCAGCCCCAGCATTTT
size: few; V: TRBV18; D: TRBD1; J: TRBJ2-7; CDR3: CASSPRDRVYEQYF; DNA: TGTGCCAGCTCACCAAGAGACAGGGTCTACGAGCAGTACTTC
size: NA; V: TRBV5-1; D: TRBD2; J: TRBJ2-5; CDR3: CASSFAGEETQYF; DNA: TGCGCCAGCAGCTTCGCGGGAGAAGAGACCCAGTACTTC
size: NA; V: TRBV28; D: NA; J: TRBJ2-5; CDR3: CASSLGGRATQYF; DNA: TGTGCCAGCAGTTTGGGAGGACGGGCGACCCAGTACTTC
size: few; V: TRBV12-5; D: TRBD1; J: TRBJ1-6; CDR3: CASGLVDRDGVNSPLHF; DNA: TGTGCTAGTGGTTTGGTCGACAGGGACGGGGTTAATTCACCCCTCCACTTT
size: NA; V: TRBV29-1; D: TRBD2; J: TRBJ2-5; CDR3: CSGLAGGPIGGQYF; DNA: TGCAGCGGGTTAGCGGGGGGCCCCATCGGGGGCCAGTACTTC
size: few; V: TRBV4-1; D: NA; J: TRBJ2-7; CDR3: CASSQDVAISYEQYF; DNA: TGCGCCAGCAGCCAAGATGTGGCCATCTCCTACGAGCAGTACTTC
size: NA; V: TRBV18; D: NA; J: TRBJ2-3; CDR3: CASSLPADTQYF; DNA: TGTGCCAGCTCCCTCCCGGCAGATACGCAGTATTTT
size: few; V: TRBV7-6; D: TRBD1; J: TRBJ1-1; CDR3: CASSFGTANTEAFF; DNA: TGTGCCAGCAGCTTCGGGACAGCGAACACTGAAGCTTTCTTT
size: few; V: TRBV9; D: TRBD2; J: TRBJ2-2; CDR3: CASSSRAGGHGELFF; DNA: TGTGCCAGCAGCTCCAGGGCGGGGGGACACGGGGAGCTGTTTTTT
size: NA; V: TRBV28; D: TRBD2; J: TRBJ2-4; CDR3: CASSSLAGGINIQYF; DNA: TGTGCCAGCAGTTCTCTAGCGGGGGGGATTAACATTCAGTACTTC
size: NA; V: TRBV21-1; D: NA; J: TRBJ1-1; CDR3: CAEQRDFF; DNA: TGTGCCGAACAGAGAGATTTCTTT
size: few; V: TRBV11-1; D: TRBD1; J: TRBJ1-2; CDR3: CASSQAGTGVDYGYTF; DNA: TGTGCCAGCAGCCAAGCCGGGACAGGGGTGGACTATGGCTACACCTTC
size: NA; V: TRBV5-4; D: TRBD2; J: TRBJ2-1; CDR3: CASSSKNGGAENEQFF; DNA: TGTGCCAGCAGCTCTAAGAACGGGGGGGCGGAGAATGAGCAGTTCTTC
size: NA; V: TRBV6-5; D: TRBD2; J: TRBJ2-1; CDR3: CASSYLAGVNEQFF; DNA: TGTGCCAGCAGTTACCTAGCGGGGGTCAATGAGCAGTTCTTC
size: NA; V: TRBV5-1; D: NA; J: TRBJ2-5; CDR3: CASSVGPGGEETQYF; DNA: TGCGCCAGCAGCGTGGGACCAGGCGGGGAGGAGACCCAGTACTTC
size: NA; V: TRBV7-8; D: NA; J: TRBJ1-1; CDR3: CASSRGRGYTEAFF; DNA: TGTGCCAGCAGCCGCGGCCGGGGATACACTGAAGCTTTCTTT
size: NA; V: TRBV7-9; D: NA; J: TRBJ2-7; CDR3: CASTAGPRSYEQYF; DNA: TGTGCCAGCACCGCGGGACCCCGGTCCTACGAGCAGTACTTC
size: NA; V: TRBV5-4; D: NA; J: TRBJ2-1; CDR3: CASTFTGSYNEQFF; DNA: TGTGCCAGCACCTTTACAGGGTCCTACAATGAGCAGTTCTTC
size: NA; V: TRBV7-9; D: TRBD1; J: TRBJ1-2; CDR3: CASSLGVGQRYGYTF; DNA: TGTGCCAGCAGCTTAGGCGTGGGACAGCGCTATGGCTACACCTTC
size: NA; V: TRBV5-4; D: NA; J: TRBJ1-6; CDR3: CASSSSGTPNSPLHF; DNA: TGTGCCAGCAGCTCGAGCGGGACGCCGAATTCACCCCTCCACTTT
size: few; V: TRBV6-5; D: NA; J: TRBJ2-3; CDR3: CASRSEDPSTDTQYF; DNA: TGTGCCAGCAGGTCGGAGGACCCTAGCACAGATACGCAGTATTTT
size: NA; V: TRBV29-1; D: TRBD1; J: TRBJ2-7; CDR3: CSVETGTGAYEQYF; DNA: TGCAGCGTTGAAACCGGGACAGGTGCCTACGAGCAGTACTTC
size: NA; V: TRBV5-1; D: NA; J: TRBJ2-1; CDR3: CASSIGWTAEGDEQFF; DNA: TGCGCCAGCAGCATAGGCTGGACAGCCGAGGGCGATGAGCAGTTCTTC
size: few; V: TRBV7-8; D: NA; J: TRBJ1-5; CDR3: CASSLGHGGNQPQHF; DNA: TGTGCCAGCAGCTTAGGGCACGGGGGAAATCAGCCCCAGCATTTT
size: NA; V: TRBV4-1; D: NA; J: TRBJ2-4; CDR3: CASSPTVAKNIQYF; DNA: TGCGCCAGCAGCCCGACAGTGGCCAAAAACATTCAGTACTTC
size: few; V: TRBV7-3; D: NA; J: TRBJ2-5; CDR3: CASSPQGRETQYF; DNA: TGTGCCAGCAGCCCACAGGGGAGGGAGACCCAGTACTTC
size: few; V: TRBV2; D: NA; J: TRBJ1-1; CDR3: CASQRRTGLGTEAFF; DNA: TGTGCCAGCCAAAGGCGCACAGGTTTGGGCACTGAAGCTTTCTTT
size: NA; V: TRBV2; D: NA; J: TRBJ2-4; CDR3: CASSEGAIQYF; DNA: TGTGCCAGCAGTGAAGGGGCAATTCAGTACTTC
size: few; V: TRBV27; D: TRBD1; J: TRBJ1-6; CDR3: CASSGQGLSSYNSPLHF; DNA: TGTGCCAGCAGTGGACAGGGGCTTAGCTCCTATAATTCACCCCTCCACTTT
size: NA; V: TRBV18; D: TRBD1; J: TRBJ1-2; CDR3: CASSPSGTGGYPF; DNA: TGTGCCAGCTCACCATCCGGGACAGGGGGCTATCCCTTC
size: few; V: TRBV30; D: NA; J: TRBJ2-2; CDR3: CAWTLGPGELFF; DNA: TGTGCCTGGACTCTAGGCCCCGGGGAGCTGTTTTTT
size: NA; V: TRBV11-2; D: NA; J: TRBJ2-5; CDR3: CASSSVETQYF; DNA: TGTGCCAGCAGCTCCGTAGAGACCCAGTACTTC